This T cell receptor (beta chain) was captured in a study of blood T cell repertoires in COVID-19. Per the authors' pipeline: Reference gene primer amplification yielded estimated nucleated cell counts. Sequenced by immunoSEQ multiplex PCR; TCRdb stores in-frame clones only, minus some. V, J and clone size are taken as reported in that table, and D and trimming were inferred from the DNA itself. The table records about 130,000 clones, more than 70% of them present only once. Germline values: CDR1 MNHNY, CDR2 SVGAGI (reference sequence). There are 15 residues in the CDR3. The V segment lost 4 bases and the J segment 8 bases; nucleotides outside the gene matches: 13.

Sequenced sample: peripheral blood. The V and J genes are TRBV6-6 and TRBJ1-2; TRBD1 matches at 7 bases. The receptor was derived from a woman aged 25 to 45 who had recovered from COVID-19. CDR3 sequence (DNA): TGTGCCAGCAGTTCTGAACGGACAGGTCGGGAAGGCTACACCTTC. The encoded protein is CASSSERTGREGYTF.